This T cell receptor beta chain was profiled in a study of blood T cell repertoires in COVID-19. Trimming shortened V by 6 bases and J by 0 bases, and 11 bases separated the two germline ends. CDR3 length equals 14 residues. Germline CDR1 MGHRA, CDR2 YSYEKL. Authors' processing steps: Counts of nucleated cells, estimated from reference gene primer amplification, were obtained. Clones were sequenced by immunoSEQ multiplex PCR, and TCRdb holds only the in-frame ones, with some missing. The V and J calls and the clone size are those of that table, but D and trimming were determined from the DNA. The sample has 150,000 to 200,000 clones, roughly nine tenths seen once; the top ten hold approximately 10%.

The J gene is TRBJ2-5, the V gene TRBV4-1; D possibly corresponds to TRBD1 (5 bases). This TCR derives from a woman aged 55-75 years with COVID-19, enrolled during active disease. The sample consisted of peripheral blood. CDR3 sequence: CASRDTLYQETQYF. For the CDR3, the DNA is TGCGCCAGCAGGGACACCCTTTACCAAGAGACCCAGTACTTC.